Listed here are 23 T cell receptor beta chains from one sample, sequenced in a study of neurological immune-mediated disorders. MiXCR, applied by TCRdb to the 5' RACE reads, yields one record per CDR3 protein. The sample records about 33,000 distinct CDR3 sequences, approximately 13% being singletons. Regarding time point: longitudinal time-point 2. Sequenced sample: PBMCs. Source of these receptors: a woman aged 35 to 49 in good health.

In this sample, this clonotype turned up many times. The chain carries TRBV5-1 and TRBJ1-4; tentative D call: TRBD1 (6 bases). V lost 0 bases, J lost 10 bases, and 25 bases lay in between. Germline V lookup: CDR1 SGHRS, CDR2 YFSETQ. The CDR3 sequence is 18 residues long. The CDR3 region is CASSLAQVGPSGGGKLFF. The CDR3 DNA sequence: TGCGCCAGCAGCTTGGCCCAAGTAGGACCCTCCGGAGGGGGAAAACTGTTTTTT.

This clonotype appeared many times. The V and J genes are TRBV5-1 and TRBJ1-2; maybe TRBD1 (6 bases). Germline assignment: CDR1 SGHRS and CDR2 YFSETQ. This CDR3 has 13 residues. V was clipped by 2 bases and J by 6 bases, with 11 bases between them. CDR3 sequence (DNA): TGCGCCAGCAGCTTAGGACAGAAGGATGGCTACACCTTC. Amino acids: CASSLGQKDGYTF.

The V and J genes are TRBV7-2 and TRBJ2-7, with 9 bases identical to TRBD2. Losses at the gene ends were 4 bases for V and 2 bases for J; bases not matched to a gene: 3. CDR1 and CDR2 (germline): SGHTA, FQGNSA. This CDR3 is 14 amino acids long. The DNA for the CDR3 is TGTGCCAGCAGCTCCAGCGGGGGGACCTACGAGCAGTACTTC. Amino acids: CASSSSGGTYEQYF.

This clonotype was counted at least ten times. The V gene is TRBV7-9, the J gene TRBJ2-5, with TRBD2 identical over 13 bases. This CDR3 comprises 13 residues. Germline V gene data show CDR1 as SEHNR and CDR2 as FQNEAQ (reference sequence). V was pared by 4 bases and J by 10 bases, with 3 bases of the junction left unmatched. Here the CDR3 reads CASSSTSGGYQYF. The DNA for the CDR3 is TGTGCCAGCAGCTCGACTAGCGGGGGGTACCAGTACTTC.

This clonotype has ten or more counts. The chain combines TRBV20-1 with TRBJ1-4; 8 bases fit TRBD1. This CDR3 has 14 residues. Looked up from germline, CDR1 is DFQATT and CDR2 is SNEGSKA (reference sequence). Losses at the gene ends were 2 bases for V and 4 bases for J; bases not matched to a gene: 3. Here the CDR3 DNA reads TGCAGTGCTAGACAGGGGGCCCATAATGAAAAACTGTTTTTT. It encodes CSARQGAHNEKLFF.

This chain joins TRBV7-8 and TRBJ1-1, with D unclear. Trimming shortened V by 1 base and J by 6 bases, and 3 bases separated the two germline ends. There are 11 residues in the CDR3. Germline values: CDR1 SGHVS, CDR2 FQNEAQ. CDR3 sequence reads: CASSLVSEAFF. CDR3 in DNA: TGTGCCAGCAGCTTAGTGTCTGAAGCTTTCTTT.

Only one count was recorded for this clonotype. The rearrangement links TRBV6-2 or TRBV6-3 to TRBJ1-2; 12 nucleotides line up with TRBD1. V shed 4 bases and J 3 bases; nucleotides not matched to a gene: 6. Germline values: CDR1 MNHEY, CDR2 SVGEGT. The CDR3 length is 16 residues. The CDR3 is CASSLSGTGGDYGYTF. DNA of the CDR3: TGTGCCAGCAGTTTGTCCGGGACAGGGGGCGACTATGGCTACACCTTC.

Points on this clonotype: The junction departs from germline at one end; a sequencing error may be responsible. The chain carries TRBV5-1 and TRBJ2-1; TRBD2 is a possible D gene (6 bases). This CDR3 has 15 residues. Germline V gives CDR1 SGHRS, CDR2 YFSETQ. CDR3 in amino acids: CASSLGGDPYNEQFF. CDR3 sequence (DNA): TGCGCCAGCAGCTTGGGGGGGGACCCCTACAATGAGCAGTTCTTT.

The table lists this clonotype with many counts. The V call is TRBV14, the J call TRBJ1-2, with D maybe TRBD1 (5 bases). CDR3 length: 15 residues. Germline CDR1 and CDR2: SGHDN and FVKESK. Between the trimmed V and J ends, which lost 6 bases and 5 bases, there was a span of 19 bases. This chain's CDR3 is CASSSRTVGGYGYTF. DNA of the CDR3: TGTGCCAGCAGTTCACGGACGGTCGGGGGTTATGGCTACACCTTC.

This clonotype was counted many times. The chain joins TRBV6-5 to TRBJ1-1; D remains unclear. The V and J ends lost 0 bases and 3 bases respectively, with 11 bases between them. Per the germline V gene, CDR1 is MNHEY and CDR2 is SVGAGI. The CDR3 is made up of 15 amino acids. The CDR3 sequence is CASSYSYHGDTEAFF. The CDR3 nucleotides are TGTGCCAGCAGTTACTCGTATCATGGGGACACTGAAGCTTTCTTT.

This clonotype was observed at least ten times. The chain uses TRBV20-1 and TRBJ2-7; D tentatively fits TRBD1 or TRBD2 (5 bases each). V was shortened by 6 bases and J by 3 bases, with 15 bases between the two germline ends. CDR3 length: 13 residues. The germline gives CDR1 DFQATT, CDR2 SNEGSKA (reference sequence). CDR3 nucleotides: TGCAGTGCCCCTACCGTTGGGGGCTACGAGCAGTACTTC. Translation gives CSAPTVGGYEQYF.

The V gene is TRBV12-3 or TRBV12-4, the J gene TRBJ1-2, with D uncertain. Trimming cost V 7 bases and J 8 bases, with 14 bases left between them. CDR3 length: 12 amino acids. The CDR3 sequence: CASTLSGWGYTF. The DNA of the CDR3 is TGTGCCAGCACCTTATCAGGTTGGGGCTACACCTTC.

The rearrangement uses TRBV6-2 or TRBV6-3 and TRBJ1-1, with 7 bases identical to TRBD1. Unmatched junction bases numbered 11, after V lost 6 bases and J lost 4 bases. In germline, CDR1 is MNHEY, CDR2 SVGEGT. This CDR3 comprises 15 residues. CDR3 sequence: CASREPTGRVTEAFF. The CDR3 nucleotides are TGTGCCAGCAGAGAGCCGACAGGGCGAGTCACTGAAGCTTTCTTT.

This clonotype showed up many times. The chain links TRBV10-2 to TRBJ2-7; TRBD1 agrees at 8 bases. The CDR3 is 12 amino acids. J lost 7 bases, V lost 8 bases, and 7 bases had no gene match. In germline, CDR1 is WSHSY, CDR2 SAAADI. The CDR3 reads CASGGQGREQYF. The CDR3 DNA reads TGCGCCAGCGGAGGACAGGGAAGGGAGCAGTACTTC.

The chain carries TRBV29-1 and TRBJ2-3; D gene uncertain. The germline V gene encodes CDR1 SQVTM and CDR2 ANQGSEA. Trimming stripped 3 bases from V and 4 bases from J, with 11 bases between. The CDR3 totals 13 residues. Written as DNA, the CDR3 is TGCAGCGTTGAGCCCCCCGGGCCAGATACGCAGTATTTT. This sequence encodes CSVEPPGPDTQYF.

This clonotype came up many times. The J gene is TRBJ1-1, the V gene TRBV13, with D maybe TRBD1 (5 bases). Germline values: CDR1 PRHDT, CDR2 FYEKMQ (reference sequence). The V end lost 6 bases, the J end lost 3 bases, and 8 bases lay between the germline ends. This CDR3 has 12 residues. CDR3 sequence: CASRTGYTEAFF. In DNA, the CDR3 is TGTGCCAGCAGAACAGGCTACACTGAAGCTTTCTTT.

J is TRBJ2-3 and V is TRBV29-1; the D is unclear. V dropped 8 bases and J dropped 2 bases, with 5 bases sitting between them. The CDR3 length is 10 residues. Per germline, CDR1 SQVTM and CDR2 ANQGSEA. CDR3 protein: CSSNTDTQYF. In DNA form, the CDR3 reads TGCAGCTCAAACACAGATACGCAGTATTTT.

The chain has TRBV29-1 and TRBJ2-3, with TRBD2 matching 8 bases. CDR1 and CDR2 from the germline V gene are SQVTM and ANQGSEA. V was clipped by 5 bases and J by 4 bases; unmatched bases: 5. The CDR3 has 13 residues. In nucleotides, the CDR3 is TGCAGCGTTTTACTAGCGGAGTCAGATACGCAGTATTTT. Its protein product is CSVLLAESDTQYF.

This clonotype was counted only a few times. The genes are TRBV29-1 and TRBJ2-3; possibly TRBD2 for D (5 bases). V dropped 4 bases and J dropped 0 bases, with 11 bases sitting between them. The V gene's germline CDR1 is SQVTM and CDR2 ANQGSEA. The CDR3 length is 14 residues. CDR3: CSVAAASSTDTQYF. The CDR3 nucleotides read TGCAGCGTTGCAGCGGCCTCTAGCACAGATACGCAGTATTTT.

This clonotype counts as medium-sized (0.01 to 0.1%). The chain couples TRBV5-5 to TRBJ1-5, with D maybe TRBD1 (6 bases). CDR1 is SGHKS, CDR2 YYEKEE, per germline (reference sequence). The CDR3 is 15 residues long. Trimming took off 2 bases at V and 10 bases at J, with 19 bases between the two ends. The CDR3: CASSFGIGRGQPQHF. In nucleotides, the CDR3 is TGTGCCAGCAGCTTTGGCATTGGGCGGGGGCAACCCCAGCATTTT.

This clonotype showed up many times. Here the CDR3 reads CASSLGTSGSNEQFF. The CDR3 coding sequence is TGCGCCAGCAGCCTCGGGACTAGCGGGAGTAATGAGCAGTTCTTC. V and J are TRBV4-3 and TRBJ2-1, with 14 bases matching TRBD2. Germline CDR1 LGHNA, CDR2 YSLEER. J lost 7 bases, V lost 4 bases, and 3 bases had no gene match. This CDR3 comprises 15 residues.

This clonotype has at least ten counts. The J gene is TRBJ1-1, the V gene TRBV7-3, with TRBD1 identical over 7 bases. Germline CDR1 and CDR2: SGHTA and FQGTGA. After removal of 5 bases from V and 9 bases from J, the junction contained 9 bases not matched to a gene. The CDR3 is 13 residues long. The CDR3 region is CASSPGGRGQAFF. The DNA of the CDR3 is TGTGCCAGCAGCCCCGGGGGAAGGGGGCAAGCTTTCTTT.

This clonotype showed up many times. The chain links TRBV5-1 to TRBJ1-6; 7 positions agree with TRBD1. Germline V lookup: CDR1 SGHRS, CDR2 YFSETQ. The CDR3 length is 17 residues. Unmatched junction bases numbered 8, after V lost 2 bases and J lost 3 bases. The CDR3 loop is CASSFTGAVDYNSPLHF. Written as DNA, the CDR3 is TGCGCCAGCAGCTTTACAGGGGCCGTTGACTATAATTCACCCCTCCACTTT.